One sample yielded the 25 T cell receptor beta chains listed below, sequenced in a study of monozygotic twins with inflammatory bowel disease. TCRdb reprocessed the 5' RACE reads and stores each CDR3 protein as one record, lacking DNA. The data include 190,000 or so distinct CDR3 sequences; the top ten clones carry around 1.5%. Sequenced: blood. These receptors were taken from a human donor with ulcerative colitis or Crohn's disease, or a healthy co-twin of an affected twin (not recorded which).

The gene calls are TRBV7-6 and TRBJ1-2; with no DNA, the TCRdb D assignment of TRBD1 cannot be verified. The CDR3 runs 17 residues. Germline assignment: CDR1 SGHVS and CDR2 FNYEAQ. The CDR3 loop reads CASSHTAAGQGVYGYTF.

This chain links TRBV6-5 with TRBJ2-3; TCRdb designates TRBD2, a call that cannot be tested without DNA. The CDR3 covers 16 residues. Per the germline V gene, CDR1 is MNHEY and CDR2 is SVGAGI. The CDR3 here is CASSLGLAGGADTQYF.

This chain uses TRBV6-6 with TRBJ2-7; TCRdb outputs TRBD1, but without DNA this stays unchecked. CDR3 length equals 12 residues. The V gene's germline CDR1 is MNHNY and CDR2 SVGAGI (reference sequence). This chain's CDR3 is CASTNGPGQRYF.

The V and J genes are TRBV12-3 or TRBV12-4 and TRBJ1-5; the D gene TCRdb calls, TRBD1, cannot be checked with no DNA. The CDR3 length is 15 residues. The CDR3 sequence is CASSFSGVGNQPQHF.

The J gene is TRBJ2-5, the V gene TRBV29-1; TCRdb calls TRBD1, which cannot be checked without DNA. The CDR3 totals 17 residues. Germline CDR1 reads SQVTM; CDR2 reads ANQGSEA. The CDR3 sequence is CSVWSPLGAGEEETQYF.

CDR3 region: CASSSGLSYGYTF. The J gene is TRBJ1-2, the V gene TRBV12-3 or TRBV12-4. The CDR3 spans 13 residues.

The chain links TRBV5-1 to TRBJ2-4; absent DNA, TCRdb's TRBD1 call cannot be checked. There are 14 residues in the CDR3. Germline V gene data show CDR1 as SGHRS and CDR2 as YFSETQ. CDR3 residues: CASRAQGAQNIQYF.

The J gene is TRBJ1-6, the V gene TRBV25-1. Germline CDR1 is MGHDK and CDR2 is SYGVNS. The CDR3 extends over 13 amino acids. CDR3 sequence: CASRESYNSPLHF.

The V and J genes are TRBV11-3 and TRBJ2-2; lacking DNA, the TRBD1 call made by TCRdb goes unchecked. This CDR3 is 14 amino acids long. Germline CDR1 is SGHNT and CDR2 is YENEEA. CDR3 protein: CASSLTGSAGELFF.

CDR3 residues: CASSLAGTSGWPNTDTQYF. This chain connects TRBV5-4 to TRBJ2-3; the D gene TCRdb calls, TRBD2, cannot be checked with no DNA. The germline gives CDR1 SGHNT, CDR2 YYREEE (reference sequence). The CDR3 is 19 amino acids.

Here the CDR3 reads CATRGSGIVLTGELFF. The J gene is TRBJ2-2, the V gene TRBV24-1; the TRBD1 assignment by TCRdb is unverifiable without DNA. The CDR3 is made up of 16 amino acids. CDR1 and CDR2 from the germline V gene are KGHDR and SFDVKD.

The J gene is TRBJ2-5, the V gene TRBV5-1; TCRdb's assignment of TRBD2 cannot be checked, as there is no DNA. The CDR3 covers 15 residues. Looked up from germline, CDR1 is SGHRS and CDR2 is YFSETQ. The CDR3 is CASSLRAPGAETQYF.

The chain combines TRBV5-1 with TRBJ1-5; checking the TCRdb D call of TRBD1 is not possible without DNA. CDR1 is SGHRS, CDR2 YFSETQ, per germline. This CDR3 comprises 14 residues. The CDR3 spells CASKVGESNQPQHF.

The V and J genes are TRBV10-3 and TRBJ2-3; the TCRdb D gene call, TRBD2, has no DNA to confirm it. The CDR3 contains 14 residues. Germline loops: CDR1 ENHRY, CDR2 SYGVKD. The CDR3 sequence is CAISGLAGLDTQYF.

The chain links TRBV5-1 to TRBJ1-5. The germline V gene encodes CDR1 SGHRS and CDR2 YFSETQ. The CDR3 contains 14 residues. CDR3: CASSLRPGNQPQHF.

This chain uses TRBV5-5 with TRBJ2-3; the D gene TCRdb calls, TRBD1, cannot be checked with no DNA. The CDR3 runs 17 residues. Germline V gene sequence: CDR1 SGHKS, CDR2 YYEKEE (reference sequence). This CDR3 reads CASSSTGAGQNTDTQYF.

The rearrangement joins TRBV12-3 or TRBV12-4 to TRBJ1-5. This CDR3 contains 12 residues. The CDR3 loop is CASSRLREPQHF.

This rearrangement joins TRBV28 to TRBJ2-7; the TRBD2 assignment by TCRdb is unverifiable without DNA. CDR3 size: 15 residues. Germline V lookup: CDR1 MDHEN, CDR2 SYDVKM. CDR3 region: CASSFPSSFSYEQYF.

This rearrangement joins TRBV25-1 to TRBJ1-1. CDR1 is MGHDK and CDR2 is SYGVNS in the germline V gene. The CDR3 totals 13 residues. CDR3: CASSESGYTEAFF.

The CDR3 sequence: CASSSLGTYEQYF. The chain recombines TRBV19 with TRBJ2-7. The CDR3 totals 13 residues. Germline V gives CDR1 LNHDA, CDR2 SQIVND (reference sequence).

The chain carries TRBV10-3 and TRBJ1-1; the D call from TCRdb, TRBD1, cannot be confirmed without DNA. Germline V lookup: CDR1 ENHRY, CDR2 SYGVKD. This CDR3 region has 14 residues. The CDR3 region is CAISSIGGNTEAFF.

J is TRBJ1-1 and V is TRBV25-1; with no DNA, the TCRdb D assignment of TRBD1 cannot be verified. Germline V gene data show CDR1 as MGHDK and CDR2 as SYGVNS. This CDR3 comprises 14 residues. This CDR3 reads CASSEGQARAEAFF.

The chain uses TRBV20-1 and TRBJ2-4; the TCRdb D gene call, TRBD1, has no DNA to confirm it. The CDR3 has 15 residues. Germline lookup yields CDR1 DFQATT and CDR2 SNEGSKA (reference sequence). CDR3 in amino acids: CSARRQGLAKNIQYF.

This chain links TRBV18 with TRBJ2-3; TCRdb selects TRBD1, and the lack of DNA leaves this call unchecked. CDR3 length: 15 amino acids. CDR1 is KGHSH and CDR2 is LQKENI in the germline V gene. CDR3 protein: CASSVTTFDRNPQYF.

This sequence joins TRBV5-6 and TRBJ1-1. The CDR3 runs to 14 residues. Per the germline V gene, CDR1 is SGHDT and CDR2 is YYEEEE. The CDR3 here is CASSSDRFNTEAFF.